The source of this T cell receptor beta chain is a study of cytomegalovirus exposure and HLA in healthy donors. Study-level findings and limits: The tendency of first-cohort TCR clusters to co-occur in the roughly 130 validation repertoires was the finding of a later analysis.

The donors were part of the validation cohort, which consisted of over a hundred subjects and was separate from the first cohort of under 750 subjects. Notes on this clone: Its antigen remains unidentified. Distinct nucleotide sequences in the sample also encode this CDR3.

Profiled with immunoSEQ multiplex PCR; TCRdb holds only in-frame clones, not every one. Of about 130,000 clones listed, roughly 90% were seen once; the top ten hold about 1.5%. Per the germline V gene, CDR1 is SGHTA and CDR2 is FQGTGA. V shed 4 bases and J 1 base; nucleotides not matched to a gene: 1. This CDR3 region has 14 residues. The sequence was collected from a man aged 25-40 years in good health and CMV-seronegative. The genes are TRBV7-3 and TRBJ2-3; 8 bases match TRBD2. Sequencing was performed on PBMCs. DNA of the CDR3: TGTGCCAGCAGCTCGGGACTAGGCACAGATACGCAGTATTTT. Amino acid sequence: CASSSGLGTDTQYF.